This paragraph reports one T cell receptor beta chain. The data derive from a study of PD-1 blockade in mismatch repair-deficient tumors. Sequencing was performed with immunoSEQ multiplex PCR; in TCRdb, only in-frame clones are kept and a portion is missing. This sample has tens of thousands of clones, with approximately 84% found just once. The starting material was PBMCs, obtained before pembrolizumab treatment. The clonotype was recovered from an adult with mismatch repair-deficient cancer.

The CDR3 nucleotides are TGTGCCAGCAGCTTAGTTGCGGGACCCTACAATGAGCAGTTCTTC. Amino acids: CASSLVAGPYNEQFF. The chain joins TRBV7-2 to TRBJ2-1, with TRBD2 as a possible D gene (6 bases). V shed 1 base and J shed 2 bases, with 9 bases lying between them. Germline CDR1 and CDR2: SGHTA and FQGNSA. The CDR3 extends over 15 amino acids.